These T cell receptor beta chains were read from a single sample in a study of tumor and adjacent non-tumor tissue in lung cancer. From the multiplex PCR reads, TCRdb called clonotypes with MiXCR, one entry per CDR3 protein. Of around 75,000 distinct CDR3 sequences in the sample, 65% to 75% were seen once. Sequenced material: distant non-tumor lung tissue. These TCRs come from a woman in her 50s with non-small cell lung cancer. The CDR3 runs from the conserved cysteine through the conserved F or W. A D gene is named only where the DNA matches it firmly. Clone size, where shown, is once, few, many, or a class for clones that have expanded.

CDR3nt: TGTGCCAGCAGCTTAATCGTGAGCGGGTCCTACGAGCAGTACTTC; CDR3aa: CASSLIVSGSYEQYF; abundance: few; d_gene: NA; v_gene: TRBV7-2; j_gene: TRBJ2-7
CDR3nt: TGTGCCAGCAGTTACTCGATAGGGAGCCACGAGGAGTACTTC; CDR3aa: CASSYSIGSHEEYF; abundance: NA; d_gene: NA; v_gene: TRBV6-2/TRBV6-3; j_gene: TRBJ2-7
CDR3nt: TGCAGCGTTGTCACGGCTCTAAACAACGGGGAGCTGTTTTTT; CDR3aa: CSVVTALNNGELFF; abundance: NA; d_gene: NA; v_gene: TRBV29-1; j_gene: TRBJ2-2
CDR3nt: TGTGCCAACAGTTCTAGGATACAGGGGGCAACCTACGAGCAGTACTTC; CDR3aa: CANSSRIQGATYEQYF; abundance: NA; d_gene: TRBD1; v_gene: TRBV28; j_gene: TRBJ2-7
CDR3nt: TGTGCCAGCAGCACAACCGGGACGCCAGGCAATGAGCAGTTCTTC; CDR3aa: CASSTTGTPGNEQFF; abundance: NA; d_gene: NA; v_gene: TRBV12-3/TRBV12-4; j_gene: TRBJ2-1
CDR3nt: NA; CDR3aa: CVSSLEVGSGAYF; abundance: NA; d_gene: NA; v_gene: TRBV11-2; j_gene: TRBJ2-7
CDR3nt: TGTGCCTGCAGTTGTAACAGGGGCGGGTACACTGAAGCTTTCTTT; CDR3aa: CACSCNRGGYTEAFF; abundance: NA; d_gene: TRBD1; v_gene: TRBV6-2/TRBV6-3; j_gene: TRBJ1-1
CDR3nt: TGTGCCAGCAGCTTCGGAAGTAAGGGCACTGAAGCTTTCTTT; CDR3aa: CASSFGSKGTEAFF; abundance: medium-sized; d_gene: NA; v_gene: TRBV11-2; j_gene: TRBJ1-1
CDR3nt: TGCAGCGTTGCAGGGGCTGGCAATCAGCCCCAGCATTTT; CDR3aa: CSVAGAGNQPQHF; abundance: NA; d_gene: NA; v_gene: TRBV29-1; j_gene: TRBJ1-5
CDR3nt: TGTGCCAGCAGTTTGGGGGGGGCTTATGACAATCAGCCCCAGTATTTT; CDR3aa: CASSLGGAYDNQPQYF; abundance: NA; d_gene: NA; v_gene: TRBV12-3/TRBV12-4; j_gene: TRBJ2-3
CDR3nt: TGTGCCAGCAGCTCAAGTCGTTCGGGACTAGCGGGAAGGGTCGCCCAGTATTTT; CDR3aa: CASSSSRSGLAGRVAQYF; abundance: NA; d_gene: TRBD2; v_gene: TRBV11-2; j_gene: TRBJ2-3
CDR3nt: TGTGCCAACATCTTCTCTGTGGGATCCACAGATACGCAGTATTTT; CDR3aa: CANIFSVGSTDTQYF; abundance: NA; d_gene: NA; v_gene: TRBV11-1; j_gene: TRBJ2-3
CDR3nt: TGCACCAGCAGCCAAGATTGTTACAGGGCTAACACTGAAGCTTTCTTT; CDR3aa: CTSSQDCYRANTEAFF; abundance: NA; d_gene: NA; v_gene: TRBV4-1; j_gene: TRBJ1-1
CDR3nt: TGCAGCGTCGTGAGTACATATACGCAGTATTTT; CDR3aa: CSVVSTYTQYF; abundance: once; d_gene: NA; v_gene: TRBV29-1; j_gene: TRBJ2-3
CDR3nt: TGTGCCAGCAGCCACCCAGGGGATATCGGCAGTGAGACCCAGTACTTC; CDR3aa: CASSHPGDIGSETQYF; abundance: NA; d_gene: NA; v_gene: TRBV11-2; j_gene: TRBJ2-5
CDR3nt: TGTGCCAGCACTCTGGGACCAGGGCTCGAGCAGTACTTC; CDR3aa: CASTLGPGLEQYF; abundance: few; d_gene: NA; v_gene: TRBV28; j_gene: TRBJ2-7
CDR3nt: TGCAGTGCTAGAGATCTGAGCTCCTACAATGAGCTGTACTTC; CDR3aa: CSARDLSSYNELYF; abundance: NA; d_gene: NA; v_gene: TRBV20-1; j_gene: TRBJ2-1